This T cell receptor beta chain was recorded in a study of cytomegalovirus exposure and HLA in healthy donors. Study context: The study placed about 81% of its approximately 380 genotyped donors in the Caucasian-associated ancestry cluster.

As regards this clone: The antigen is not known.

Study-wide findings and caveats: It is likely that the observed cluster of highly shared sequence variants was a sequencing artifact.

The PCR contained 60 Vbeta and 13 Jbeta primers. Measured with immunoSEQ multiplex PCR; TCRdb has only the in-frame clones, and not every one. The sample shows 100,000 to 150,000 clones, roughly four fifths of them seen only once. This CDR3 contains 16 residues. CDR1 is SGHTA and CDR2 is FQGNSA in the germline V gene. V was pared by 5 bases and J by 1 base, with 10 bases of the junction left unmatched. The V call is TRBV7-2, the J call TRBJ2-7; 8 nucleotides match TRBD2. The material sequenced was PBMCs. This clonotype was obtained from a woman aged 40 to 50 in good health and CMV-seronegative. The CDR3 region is CASSQPTSGLSYEQYF. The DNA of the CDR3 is TGTGCCAGCAGCCAGCCAACTAGCGGCCTATCCTACGAGCAGTACTTC.